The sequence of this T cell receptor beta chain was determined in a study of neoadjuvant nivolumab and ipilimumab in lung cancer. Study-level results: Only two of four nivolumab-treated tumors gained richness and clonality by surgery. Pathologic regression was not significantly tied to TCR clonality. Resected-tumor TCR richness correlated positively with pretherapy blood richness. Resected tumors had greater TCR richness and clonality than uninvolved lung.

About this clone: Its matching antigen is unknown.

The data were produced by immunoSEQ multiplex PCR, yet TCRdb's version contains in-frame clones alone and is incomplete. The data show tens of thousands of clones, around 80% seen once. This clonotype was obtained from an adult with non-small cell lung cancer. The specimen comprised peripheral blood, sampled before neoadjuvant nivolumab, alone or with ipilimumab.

The CDR3 sequence: CASSAGTRGETQYF. CDR3 nucleotide sequence: TGTGCCAGCAGCGCAGGGACTAGGGGGGAGACCCAGTACTTC. The gene calls are TRBV5-5 and TRBJ2-5, with TRBD2 matching 8 bases. CDR1 and CDR2 (germline): SGHKS, YYEKEE (reference sequence). The junction had 7 bases not matched to a gene; V was cut back by 4 bases and J by 5 bases. CDR3 length: 14 residues.